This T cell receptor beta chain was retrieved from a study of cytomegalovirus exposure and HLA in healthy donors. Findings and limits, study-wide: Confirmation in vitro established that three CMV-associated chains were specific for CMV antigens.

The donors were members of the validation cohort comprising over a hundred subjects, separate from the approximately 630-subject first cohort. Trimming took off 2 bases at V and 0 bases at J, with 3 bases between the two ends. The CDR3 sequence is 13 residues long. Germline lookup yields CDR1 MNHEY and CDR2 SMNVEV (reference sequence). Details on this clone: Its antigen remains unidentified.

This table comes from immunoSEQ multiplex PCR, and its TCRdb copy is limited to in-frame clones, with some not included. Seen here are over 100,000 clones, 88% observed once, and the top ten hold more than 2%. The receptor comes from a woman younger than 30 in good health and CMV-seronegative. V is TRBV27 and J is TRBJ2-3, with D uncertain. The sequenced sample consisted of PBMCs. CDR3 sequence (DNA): TGTGCCAGCAGTTTAACTAGCACAGATACGCAGTATTTT. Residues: CASSLTSTDTQYF.